This is a list of T cell receptor beta chains from one sample in a study of technical replicates of blood from a few donors. Data came from immunoSEQ multiplex PCR; TCRdb stores just in-frame clones and leaves some out. Of about 70,000 clones detected, approximately 95% appear once; the ten largest clones hold more than 0.2%. Source material: T cells isolated from PBMCs. These receptors originate from a human donor in good health. CDR3s include the opening cysteine and the closing phenylalanine or tryptophan. Fields, in order: J gene, V gene, clone size, D gene, CDR3 protein, CDR3 DNA. The D gene is left open where the match is weak. Clone size is not always given. Where it is, it says once, few, many or a class for expanded clones.

>TRBJ1-1|TRBV28|.|.
CASRGSMNTEAFF
TGTGCCAGCAGAGGGAGCATGAACACTGAAGCTTTCTTT
>TRBJ2-1|TRBV9|.|TRBD2
CASSVLAGAYNEQFF
TGTGCCAGCAGCGTACTAGCGGGGGCCTACAATGAGCAGTTCTTC
>TRBJ1-1|TRBV2|.|TRBD1
CASSEPGQGLEAFF
TGTGCCAGCAGTGAACCGGGACAGGGTTTGGAAGCTTTCTTT
>TRBJ1-2|TRBV28|.|TRBD1
CASSFPPAGQGQGYTF
TGTGCCAGCAGTTTTCCTCCAGCGGGACAGGGTCAAGGCTACACCTTC
>TRBJ2-5|TRBV4-1|.|TRBD1
CASSQPRDRQETQYF
TGCGCCAGCAGCCAACCACGGGACAGACAAGAGACCCAGTACTTC
>TRBJ2-7|TRBV27|.|.
CASSLSRDSYEQYF
TGTGCCAGCAGTTTGTCCAGGGACTCCTACGAGCAGTACTTC
>TRBJ1-1|TRBV19|.|.
CASSANRAGDTEAFF
TGTGCCAGTAGTGCAAACAGGGCTGGGGACACTGAAGCTTTCTTT
>TRBJ2-1|TRBV9|.|TRBD2
CASSAGTSGYFNEQFF
TGTGCCAGCAGCGCTGGTACTAGCGGCTATTTTAATGAGCAGTTCTTC
>TRBJ2-7|TRBV11-2|.|TRBD1
CASSLVPGTASGVDEQYF
TGTGCCAGCAGCTTAGTCCCCGGGACAGCGTCTGGGGTTGACGAGCAGTACTTC
>TRBJ2-7|TRBV6-1|once|TRBD1
CASDRVGYEQYF
TGTGCCAGTGACAGGGTGGGCTACGAGCAGTACTTC
>TRBJ1-1|TRBV7-9|.|.
CASSLAPWGENTEAFF
TGTGCCAGCAGCTTAGCCCCCTGGGGGGAGAACACTGAAGCTTTCTTT
>TRBJ2-7|TRBV6-5|.|.
CASSYSKGREQYF
TGTGCCAGCAGTTACTCTAAGGGGCGCGAGCAGTACTTC
>TRBJ1-1|TRBV28|.|TRBD1
CASSLWGGTGVKKAFF
TGTGCCAGCAGTTTATGGGGTGGGACAGGCGTTAAAAAAGCTTTCTTT
>TRBJ2-3|TRBV6-5|once|TRBD1
CASSSTGGDTQYF
TGTGCCAGCAGTTCAACAGGGGGAGATACGCAGTATTTT
>TRBJ1-4|TRBV6-6|.|.
CASSYAWAKLFF
TGTGCCAGCAGTTACGCGTGGGCAAAACTGTTTTTT
>TRBJ1-5|TRBV7-9|.|.
CASSLAEVQPQHF
TGTGCCAGCAGCTTAGCGGAGGTGCAGCCCCAGCATTTT
>TRBJ2-7|TRBV15|.|.
CATSERGVLPYEQYF
TGTGCCACCAGCGAACGCGGTGTACTACCCTACGAGCAGTACTTC
>TRBJ1-4|TRBV5-1|.|.
CASSIQGPFYEKLFF
TGCGCCAGCAGCATACAGGGACCGTTCTACGAAAAACTGTTTTTT
>TRBJ2-1|TRBV5-1|.|TRBD1
CASSLGQGGEQFF
TGCGCCAGCAGCTTGGGACAGGGTGGTGAGCAGTTCTTC
>TRBJ1-4|TRBV4-1|.|TRBD1
CASSTRQGASNEKLFF
TGCGCCAGCAGCACCCGACAGGGGGCCTCCAATGAAAAACTGTTTTTT
>TRBJ2-7|TRBV27|once|TRBD2
CASSFIGGRNYEQYF
TGTGCCAGCAGTTTTATTGGCGGGAGGAACTACGAGCAGTACTTC
>TRBJ2-4|TRBV2|.|TRBD1
CASSERNQGARDIQYF
TGTGCCAGCAGTGAACGCAATCAGGGGGCGAGGGACATTCAGTACTTC
>TRBJ2-3|TRBV11-3|.|TRBD1
CASSLKGAHDTDTQYF
TGTGCCAGCAGCTTAAAGGGGGCGCATGATACAGATACGCAGTATTTT
>TRBJ1-1|TRBV6-1|.|.
CASSDFRGTEAFF
TGTGCCAGCAGTGACTTCCGGGGCACTGAAGCTTTCTTT
>TRBJ2-2|TRBV18|.|TRBD2
CASSPMAGGRNTGELFF
TGTGCCAGCTCACCAATGGCGGGGGGCAGGAACACCGGGGAGCTGTTTTTT
>TRBJ2-7|TRBV5-1|.|TRBD2
CASSFGTSGDYEQYF
TGCGCCAGCAGCTTCGGGACTAGCGGGGACTACGAGCAGTACTTC
>TRBJ1-2|TRBV18|few|TRBD1
CASSPGQEGFYGYTF
TGTGCCAGCTCACCAGGACAGGAGGGATTCTATGGCTACACCTTC
>TRBJ2-7|TRBV18|.|TRBD1
CASSPPAGGSTYEQYF
TGTGCCAGCTCACCACCTGCAGGGGGATCAACCTACGAGCAGTACTTC
>TRBJ1-2|TRBV7-2|.|.
CASSLEGLVGYTF
TGTGCCAGCAGCTTAGAGGGGTTAGTTGGCTACACCTTC
>TRBJ1-2|TRBV4-1|.|.
CASSQVGANYGYTF
TGCGCCAGCAGCCAAGTAGGAGCTAACTATGGCTACACCTTC
>TRBJ1-2|TRBV28|.|.
CASTRPERGYGYTF
TGTGCCAGTACCCGACCCGAACGGGGCTATGGCTACACCTTC
>TRBJ2-7|TRBV5-1|.|.
CASLRDIRDEQYF
TGCGCCAGCCTCCGGGACATAAGGGACGAGCAGTACTTC
>TRBJ1-2|TRBV15|.|.
CATSRDTVGADGYTF
TGTGCCACCAGCAGAGATACAGTTGGGGCGGATGGCTACACCTTC
>TRBJ2-7|TRBV6-5|.|TRBD2
CASSPGTSGYEQYF
TGTGCCAGCAGTCCGGGGACTAGCGGGTACGAGCAGTACTTC
>TRBJ2-1|TRBV30|.|.
CAWTSVRPLPQFF
TGTGCCTGGACTTCGGTCAGGCCACTCCCCCAGTTCTTC
>TRBJ2-7|TRBV5-1|.|.
CASSLGGDEQYF
TGCGCCAGCAGCTTGGGGGGAGACGAGCAGTACTTC
>TRBJ2-7|TRBV9|.|.
CASSVGGGVQYF
TGTGCCAGCAGCGTAGGAGGGGGAGTGCAGTACTTC
>TRBJ2-3|TRBV28|.|TRBD2
CASSPGKWAGVMDTQYF
TGTGCCAGCAGTCCTGGGAAATGGGCGGGAGTTATGGATACGCAGTATTTT
>TRBJ2-1|TRBV7-9|.|TRBD2
CASSLRPSGGYNEQFF
TGTGCCAGCAGCTTAAGGCCTAGCGGGGGTTACAATGAGCAGTTCTTC
>TRBJ2-7|TRBV14|.|TRBD1
CASSPRGLTYEQYF
TGTGCCAGCAGCCCCAGGGGGCTAACCTACGAGCAGTACTTC
>TRBJ1-2|TRBV27|.|.
CASSSGARDYGYTF
TGTGCCAGCAGTTCAGGGGCGCGCGACTATGGCTACACCTTC
>TRBJ1-2|TRBV5-5|.|.
CASSARTDGYTF
TGTGCCAGCAGCGCTCGGACAGATGGCTACACCTTC
>TRBJ1-1|TRBV29-1|few|TRBD1
CSVLGDRNTEAFF
TGCAGCGTCCTGGGGGACAGGAACACTGAAGCTTTCTTT
>TRBJ2-4|TRBV5-4|once|TRBD2
CASSNREAGNIQYF
TGTGCCAGCAGCAACCGGGAGGCTGGAAACATTCAGTACTTC
>TRBJ1-5|TRBV2|.|TRBD1
CASSELRGTGNQPQHF
TGTGCCAGCAGTGAACTCCGTGGGACAGGCAATCAGCCCCAGCATTTT
>TRBJ1-2|TRBV28|.|TRBD1
CASSLLPGTAGGNYGYTF
TGTGCCAGCAGTTTACTCCCCGGGACAGCCGGAGGCAACTATGGCTACACCTTC
>TRBJ1-1|TRBV29-1|.|.
CSVEGGRSAFF
TGCAGCGTGGAGGGGGGGCGATCAGCTTTCTTT
>TRBJ1-5|TRBV19|.|.
CASSLGARGQHF
TGTGCCAGTAGTCTCGGAGCCAGAGGCCAGCATTTT
>TRBJ2-2|TRBV5-6|.|.
CASSLERAGELFF
TGTGCCAGCAGCTTGGAGCGGGCCGGGGAGCTGTTTTTT
>TRBJ2-7|TRBV10-2|.|.
CASEAVIGYEQYF
TGCGCCAGCGAGGCAGTGATAGGCTACGAGCAGTACTTC
>TRBJ1-3|TRBV19|.|.
CASSMGHPANTIYF
TGTGCCAGTAGTATGGGACACCCGGCGAACACCATATATTTT
>TRBJ2-2|TRBV7-2|.|.
CASSGLINTGELFF
TGTGCCAGTTCGGGACTTATCAACACCGGGGAGCTGTTTTTT
>TRBJ1-4|TRBV21-1|.|.
CASNLEAGKGLKLFF
TGTGCCAGCAACCTAGAGGCAGGGAAGGGTTTAAAACTGTTTTTT
>TRBJ2-3|TRBV15|.|.
CATSRESISTDTQYF
TGTGCCACCAGCAGAGAGTCTATAAGTACAGATACGCAGTATTTT
>TRBJ2-7|TRBV7-2|.|.
CASSLERTSYEQYF
TGTGCCAGCAGCTTAGAGAGAACCTCCTACGAGCAGTACTTC
>TRBJ2-3|TRBV11-2|.|.
CASSLDPGDTQYF
TGTGCCAGCAGCTTAGATCCGGGAGATACGCAGTATTTT
>TRBJ2-7|TRBV7-9|.|TRBD2
CASSLLGRDYEQYF
TGTGCCAGCAGCTTACTCGGGAGGGACTACGAGCAGTACTTC
>TRBJ2-1|TRBV28|few|.
CASTRGREQFF
TGTGCCAGTACCAGGGGAAGGGAGCAGTTCTTC
>TRBJ2-1|TRBV2|.|TRBD2
CASVGRGSYNEQFF
TGTGCCAGCGTGGGGCGGGGGTCCTACAATGAGCAGTTCTTC
>TRBJ2-5|TRBV4-1|.|.
CASSQEEGLTQETQYF
TGCGCCAGCAGCCAAGAAGAGGGACTTACGCAAGAGACCCAGTACTTC